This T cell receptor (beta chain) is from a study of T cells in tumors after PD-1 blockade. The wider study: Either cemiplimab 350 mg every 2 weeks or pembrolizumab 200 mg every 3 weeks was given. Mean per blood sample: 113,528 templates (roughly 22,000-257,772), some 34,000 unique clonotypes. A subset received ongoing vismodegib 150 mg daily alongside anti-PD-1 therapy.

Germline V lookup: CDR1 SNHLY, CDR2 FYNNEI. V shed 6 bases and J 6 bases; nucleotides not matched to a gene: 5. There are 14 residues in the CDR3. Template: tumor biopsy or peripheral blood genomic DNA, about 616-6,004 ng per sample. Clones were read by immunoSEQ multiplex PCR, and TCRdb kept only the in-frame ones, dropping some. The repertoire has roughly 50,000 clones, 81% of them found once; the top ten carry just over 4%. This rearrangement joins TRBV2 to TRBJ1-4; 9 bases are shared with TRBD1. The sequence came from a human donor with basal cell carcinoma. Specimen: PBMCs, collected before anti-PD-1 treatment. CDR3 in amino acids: CASRGQGADEKLFF. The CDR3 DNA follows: TGTGCCAGCAGGGGACAGGGAGCCGATGAAAAACTGTTTTTT.